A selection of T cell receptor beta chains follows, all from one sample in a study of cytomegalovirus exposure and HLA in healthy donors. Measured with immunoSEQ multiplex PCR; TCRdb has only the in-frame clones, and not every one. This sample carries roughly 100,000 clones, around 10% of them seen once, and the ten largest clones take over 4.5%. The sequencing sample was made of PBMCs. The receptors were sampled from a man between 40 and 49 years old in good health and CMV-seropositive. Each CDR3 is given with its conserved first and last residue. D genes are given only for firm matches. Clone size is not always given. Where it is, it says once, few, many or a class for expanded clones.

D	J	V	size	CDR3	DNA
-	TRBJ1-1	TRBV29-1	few	CSVEEWQGLNTEAFF	TGCAGCGTTGAAGAGTGGCAGGGGTTGAACACTGAAGCTTTCTTT
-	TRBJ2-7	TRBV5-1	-	CASRKLGTPSEEQYF	TGCGCCAGCAGAAAACTAGGGACTCCTTCGGAGGAGCAGTACTTC
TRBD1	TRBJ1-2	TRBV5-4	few	CASSTTTGTNYGYTF	TGTGCCAGCAGCACCACGACAGGGACCAACTATGGCTACACCTTC
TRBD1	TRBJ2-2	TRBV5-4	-	CATHRTGEPGELFF	TGTGCCACCCATAGAACAGGGGAACCCGGGGAGCTGTTTTTT
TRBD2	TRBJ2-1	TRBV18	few	CASSHNLAGAGNEQFF	TGTGCCAGCTCACACAACCTAGCGGGAGCAGGCAATGAGCAGTTCTTC
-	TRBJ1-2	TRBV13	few	CASSLGRGSGRGYTF	TGTGCCAGCAGCTTAGGTAGGGGCTCTGGCCGCGGCTACACCTTC
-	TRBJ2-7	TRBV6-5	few	CASSYGNYEQYF	TGTGCCAGCAGTTATGGCAACTACGAGCAGTACTTC
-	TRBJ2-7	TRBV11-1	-	CASSFVGAGEQYF	TGTGCCAGCAGCTTTGTCGGGGCGGGGGAGCAGTACTTC
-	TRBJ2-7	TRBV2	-	CASSGGTEPYEQYF	TGTGCCAGCTCGGGCGGGACAGAACCCTACGAGCAGTACTTC
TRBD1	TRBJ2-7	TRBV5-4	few	CASSPGTASYEQYF	TGTGCCAGCAGTCCCGGGACAGCCTCCTACGAGCAGTACTTC